Sequencing of this T cell receptor beta chain was carried out in a study of technical replicates of blood from a handful of donors. This CDR3 has 16 amino acids. The V gene end was trimmed by 5 bases and the J gene end by 3 bases; junction bases not matched to a gene: 6. Germline V CDR1 and CDR2: MDHEN, SYDVKM. Sequencing was performed with immunoSEQ multiplex PCR; in TCRdb, only in-frame clones are kept and a portion is missing. The sample lists 99,000 or so clones, 95% occurring once. The rearrangement links TRBV28 to TRBJ2-3, with 12 bases lining up with TRBD2. This receptor was obtained from a human donor in good health. Source material: T cells isolated from PBMCs. CDR3 residues: CASSQTSGRRTDTQYF. DNA of the CDR3: TGTGCCAGCAGTCAAACTAGCGGGAGGCGAACAGATACGCAGTATTTT. The whole variable domain, filled in from reference TRBV28 and TRBJ2-3, reads DVKVTQSSRYLVKRTGEKVFLECVQDMDHENMFWYRQDPGLGLRLIYFSYDVKMKEKGDIPEGYSVSREKKERFSLILESASTNQTSMYLCASSQTSGRRTDTQYFGPGTRLTVL.